The next 24 T cell receptor beta chains were all read from a single sample in a study of cytomegalovirus exposure and HLA in healthy donors. It was with 60 Vbeta and 13 Jbeta primers that the PCR ran. TCRdb's copy holds only in-frame clones and misses some; the assay was immunoSEQ multiplex PCR. The sample records about 120,000 clones, roughly four fifths being singletons. Sequenced input: PBMCs. The receptors come from a woman aged 40 to 50 in good health and CMV-seropositive.

This clone was seen once. The chain combines TRBV4-1 with TRBJ2-3; TRBD2 might be the D (6 bases). The CDR3 runs 15 residues. V dropped 4 bases and J dropped 2 bases, with 13 bases sitting between them. Germline loops: CDR1 MGHRA, CDR2 YSYEKL. The DNA of the CDR3 is TGCGCCAGCAGCCGGGAGCGGGCACCCACAGATACGCAGTATTTT. Protein: CASSRERAPTDTQYF.

The gene calls are TRBV6-5 and TRBJ1-6, with D tentatively TRBD1 (5 bases). V gave up 7 bases and J gave up 6 bases, with 7 bases separating them. This CDR3 has 12 amino acids. From germline, CDR1 is MNHEY and CDR2 SVGAGI. The CDR3 region has the DNA TGTGCCAGCACCCAGGGTAATTCACCCCTCCACTTT. Its translation: CASTQGNSPLHF.

Only one count was recorded for this clone. V and J are TRBV7-2 and TRBJ1-2; D is uncertain. Germline V gives CDR1 SGHTA, CDR2 FQGNSA. CDR3 length: 17 amino acids. V shed 0 bases and J shed 3 bases, with 17 bases lying between them. CDR3 sequence (DNA): TGTGCCAGCAGCTTAGCATTTGGAGCCGCGTCGGACTATGGCTACACCTTC. This gives the protein CASSLAFGAASDYGYTF.

This clone appeared once. The chain is built from TRBV28 and TRBJ1-4; D call uncertain. The germline V and J ends were trimmed by 4 bases and 3 bases, with 21 bases remaining between them. The CDR3 is 18 residues long. Germline V CDR1 and CDR2: MDHEN, SYDVKM. The chain's CDR3 is CASSYLVQKKLANEKLFF. The CDR3 nucleotides are TGTGCCAGCAGTTATCTCGTCCAAAAGAAGTTAGCTAATGAAAAACTGTTTTTT.

This chain uses TRBV7-9 with TRBJ1-6; D might be TRBD1 (5 bases). CDR1 and CDR2 (germline): SEHNR, FQNEAQ (reference sequence). Trimming pared 6 bases from V and 5 bases from J, leaving 11 bases between. This CDR3 spans 14 amino acids. The CDR3 DNA is TGTGCCAGCAGTTCAGGGCGGAATAATTCACCCCTCCACTTT. It yields the protein CASSSGRNNSPLHF.

The rearrangement joins TRBV7-2 to TRBJ2-5; D remains unclear. V was trimmed by 5 bases and J by 5 bases, leaving 9 bases between them. The CDR3 runs 12 residues. Germline V gene data show CDR1 as SGHTA and CDR2 as FQGNSA. The CDR3 loop reads CASSPREETQYF. CDR3 sequence (DNA): TGTGCCAGCAGCCCCCGAGAGGAGACCCAGTACTTC.

The chain recombines TRBV7-8 with TRBJ1-2; 7 bases agree with TRBD1. The J segment lost 0 bases and the V segment lost 1 base, leaving 11 bases of the junction unmatched. Germline-derived CDR1 and CDR2 are SGHVS and FQNEAQ. The CDR3 totals 18 residues. The CDR3 region has the DNA TGTGCCAGCAGCTTAGGGAGGACAGGATATGTTGCTAACTATGGCTACACCTTC. Amino acid sequence: CASSLGRTGYVANYGYTF.

The V and J genes are TRBV30 and TRBJ1-2, with D tentatively TRBD1 (5 bases). Germline-derived CDR1 and CDR2 are GTSNPN and SVGIG (reference sequence). There are 14 residues in the CDR3. Trimming took 4 bases from V and 2 from J, leaving 14 bases between them. The CDR3 sequence: CAWTPQWGNYGYTF. The DNA of the CDR3 is TGTGCCTGGACCCCCCAATGGGGCAACTATGGCTACACCTTC.

The rearrangement uses TRBV28 and TRBJ1-2; 10 bases align to TRBD1. The CDR3 length is 17 residues. V was clipped by 4 bases and J by 0 bases; unmatched bases: 8. Germline loops: CDR1 MDHEN, CDR2 SYDVKM. The CDR3 DNA reads as TGTGCCAGCAGTTCCGGACAGGGGGGACCAACTAACTATGGCTACACCTTC. Its translation: CASSSGQGGPTNYGYTF.

This clone was seen more than once but under ten times. The CDR3 loop is CASSFRQGGQPQHF. The CDR3, as DNA: TGTGCCAGCAGTTTCCGACAGGGCGGTCAGCCCCAGCATTTT. The chain carries TRBV6-5 and TRBJ1-5, with 7 bases that match TRBD1. There are 14 residues in the CDR3. CDR1 is MNHEY, CDR2 SVGAGI, per germline. V gave up 4 bases and J gave up 6 bases; unmatched junction bases: 6.

Only a few counts were recorded for this clone. The chain links TRBV11-2 to TRBJ2-7; D not resolved. This CDR3 contains 11 residues. Germline CDR1 is SGHAT and CDR2 is FQNNGV. V lost 5 bases to trimming and J lost 6 bases, with 8 bases between them. The CDR3 bases are TGTGCCAGCAGCCCAGTCAGCGAGCAGTACTTC. Its translation is CASSPVSEQYF.

In regard to this clone: Without the conserved terminal phenylalanine or tryptophan, this CDR3 likely stems from a read error. The V gene is TRBV30, the J gene TRBJ2-3; D gene ambiguous. With 2 bases removed from V and 5 bases from J, the gap between germline ends came to 14 bases. The length of the CDR3 is 14 residues. Germline V gene lookup returns CDR1 GTSNPN and CDR2 SVGIG (reference sequence). The DNA for the CDR3 is TGTGCCTGGAGTTTAACCCTTTTGGGAGATACGCAGTATTTG. Translated, it gives CAWSLTLLGDTQYL.

A single count supports this clone. This sequence joins TRBV6-5 and TRBJ2-7; 9 nucleotides line up with TRBD2. The CDR3 is 14 amino acids. Per germline, CDR1 MNHEY and CDR2 SVGAGI. V shed 2 bases and J 6 bases; nucleotides not matched to a gene: 5. DNA for the CDR3: TGTGCCAGCAGTTACGGCGCGGGAGGGCTCGAGCAGTACTTC. Amino acid sequence: CASSYGAGGLEQYF.

There are a few counts of this clone. The chain combines TRBV6-5 with TRBJ1-1; the D gene is possibly TRBD1 (5 bases). The germline gives CDR1 MNHEY, CDR2 SVGAGI. The V end lost 2 bases, the J end lost 5 bases, and 12 bases lay between the germline ends. The CDR3 length is 14 residues. As DNA, the CDR3 is TGTGCCAGCAGTTACCCGGGAGAGGGGACTGAAGCTTTCTTT. This codes for CASSYPGEGTEAFF.

The chain employs TRBV19 and TRBJ1-2, with a tentative D call TRBD1 (6 bases). V shed 4 bases and J shed 4 bases, with 16 bases lying between them. Germline V gives CDR1 LNHDA, CDR2 SQIVND (reference sequence). The CDR3 consists of 15 residues. As DNA, the CDR3 is TGTGCCAGTAGTAACCCTTCAGGACAGACCTATGGCTACACCTTC. Its translation is CASSNPSGQTYGYTF.

The chain has TRBV5-4 and TRBJ2-7; 7 bases align to TRBD1. The CDR3 totals 14 residues. V lost 4 bases, J lost 4 bases, and 8 bases stayed unmatched. Per germline, CDR1 SGHNT and CDR2 YYREEE (reference sequence). In DNA, the CDR3 is TGTGCCAGCAGCCCGGGGACAGACCTTTACGAGCAGTACTTC. Protein sequence: CASSPGTDLYEQYF.

This clone was counted between two and nine times. The rearrangement links TRBV4-2 to TRBJ1-1, with D unclear. The V and J ends lost 0 bases and 0 bases respectively, with 8 bases between them. This CDR3 is 15 amino acids long. Germline V lookup: CDR1 LGHNA, CDR2 YNFKEQ. CDR3 DNA sequence: TGTGCCAGCAGCCAAGATCTTCCGGTGAACACTGAAGCTTTCTTT. It encodes CASSQDLPVNTEAFF.

The chain recombines TRBV19 with TRBJ1-4; TRBD1 is a possible D gene (5 bases). In germline, CDR1 is LNHDA, CDR2 SQIVND (reference sequence). This CDR3 has 15 amino acids. Trimming removed 3 bases from V and 7 bases from J, with 15 bases in between. The CDR3 sequence is CASSIGAGRGEKLFF. In nucleotides, the CDR3 is TGTGCCAGTAGTATTGGGGCAGGGAGGGGTGAAAAACTGTTTTTT.

The chain uses TRBV27 and TRBJ2-1; 8 bases are shared with TRBD1. CDR1 and CDR2 from the germline V gene are MNHEY and SMNVEV (reference sequence). The CDR3 totals 15 residues. Losses at the gene ends were 10 bases for V and 0 bases for J; bases not matched to a gene: 8. The CDR3: CATQTGEASYNEQFF. CDR3 DNA sequence: TGTGCCACCCAGACAGGGGAGGCCTCCTACAATGAGCAGTTCTTC.

The gene calls are TRBV27 and TRBJ1-4; the D gene is possibly TRBD1 (6 bases). Trimming shortened V by 5 bases and J by 4 bases, and 17 bases separated the two germline ends. CDR1 is MNHEY and CDR2 is SMNVEV in the germline V gene (reference sequence). The CDR3 sequence is 16 residues long. The DNA for the CDR3 is TGTGCCAGCAGTCGGGTACAGGGAGTCTATAATGAAAAACTGTTTTTT. As protein: CASSRVQGVYNEKLFF.

A single count supports this clone. This chain joins TRBV2 and TRBJ1-4; 11 nucleotides agree with TRBD1. V gave up 6 bases and J gave up 4 bases; unmatched junction bases: 4. There are 15 residues in the CDR3. In germline, CDR1 is SNHLY, CDR2 FYNNEI. CDR3 DNA: TGTGCCAGCAGGGACAGGGGGCTAGGTAATGAAAAACTGTTTTTT. This encodes CASRDRGLGNEKLFF.

The chain uses TRBV9 and TRBJ2-2; TRBD1 matches at 7 bases. The trim removed 0 bases at V and 3 bases at J, leaving 2 bases unmatched. Per the germline V gene, CDR1 is SGDLS and CDR2 is YYNGEE. This CDR3 has 15 amino acids. The CDR3: CASSVGGGYTGELFF. CDR3 bases: TGTGCCAGCAGCGTAGGAGGGGGCTACACCGGGGAGCTGTTTTTT.

V and J are TRBV28 and TRBJ1-5; D gene unclear. Trimming left V 7 bases short and J 6 bases short, with 13 bases between. The CDR3 is made up of 13 amino acids. Germline CDR1 and CDR2: MDHEN and SYDVKM. This CDR3 is CASKGGFGQPQHF. CDR3 nucleotide sequence: TGTGCCAGCAAAGGAGGGTTCGGTCAGCCCCAGCATTTT.

This chain joins TRBV19 and TRBJ1-1; D call uncertain. CDR1 is LNHDA and CDR2 is SQIVND in the germline V gene (reference sequence). The CDR3 spans 11 residues. V was cut by 11 bases and J by 4 bases, with 11 bases left in between. Here the CDR3 reads CAAQTPTEAFF. As DNA, the CDR3 is TGTGCCGCACAGACGCCCACTGAAGCTTTCTTT.